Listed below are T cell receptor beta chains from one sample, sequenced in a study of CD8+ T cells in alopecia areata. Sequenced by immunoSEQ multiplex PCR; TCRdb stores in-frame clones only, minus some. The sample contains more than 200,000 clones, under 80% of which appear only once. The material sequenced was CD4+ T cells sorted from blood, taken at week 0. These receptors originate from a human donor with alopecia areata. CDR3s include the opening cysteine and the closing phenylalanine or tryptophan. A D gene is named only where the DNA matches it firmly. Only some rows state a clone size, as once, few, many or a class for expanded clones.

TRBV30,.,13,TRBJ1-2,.,TGTGCCTGGAGTGTTCAGGGGCAGATGGGCTACACCTTC,CAWSVQGQMGYTF
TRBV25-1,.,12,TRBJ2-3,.,TGTGCCAGCAGTGTACTTTCAGATACGCAGTATTTT,CASSVLSDTQYF
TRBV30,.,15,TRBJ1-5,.,TGTGCCTGGAGTCCCGGGGGTTATAGCAATCAGCCCCAGCATTTT,CAWSPGGYSNQPQHF
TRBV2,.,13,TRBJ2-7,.,TGTGCCAGCAGGGCGGGCCCCCAGGACGAGCAGTACTTC,CASRAGPQDEQYF
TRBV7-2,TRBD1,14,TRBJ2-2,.,TGTGCCAGCAGCGAGCGACAGGGTACCGGGGAGCTGTTTTTT,CASSERQGTGELFF
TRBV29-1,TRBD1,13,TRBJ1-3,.,TGCAGCGGTTGGACAGGGGTTGGAAACACCATATATTTT,CSGWTGVGNTIYF
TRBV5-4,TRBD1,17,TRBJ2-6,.,TGTGCCAGCAGCCCGACAGGGGGGAGCTCTGGGGCCAACGTCCTGACTTTC,CASSPTGGSSGANVLTF
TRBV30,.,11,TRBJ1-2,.,TGTGCCTGGAGAAACAGGGACGGCTACACCTTC,CAWRNRDGYTF
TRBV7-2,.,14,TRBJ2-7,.,TGTGCCAGCAGCTTATTAGGCGGGCTCAGCGAGCAGTACTTC,CASSLLGGLSEQYF
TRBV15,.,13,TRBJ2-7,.,TGTGCCACCAGCAGGGGGATTGGGTACGAGCAGTACTTC,CATSRGIGYEQYF
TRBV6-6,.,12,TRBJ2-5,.,TGTGCCAGCATGGACAGCCAAGAGACCCAGTACTTC,CASMDSQETQYF
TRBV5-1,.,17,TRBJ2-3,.,TGCGCCAGCAGCTTGGGAAGACTAGTCGAAAGTACGGATACGCAGTATTTT,CASSLGRLVESTDTQYF
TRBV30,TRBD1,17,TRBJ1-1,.,TGTGCCTGGAGTAATTCTCCCCGGACAGGGTCTTTTACTGAAGCTTTCTTT,CAWSNSPRTGSFTEAFF
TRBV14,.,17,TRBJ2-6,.,TGTGCCAGCAGCCCCCGGGTCGCAAGCTCTGGGGCCAACGTCCTGACTTTC,CASSPRVASSGANVLTF
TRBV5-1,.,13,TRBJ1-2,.,TGCGCCAGCAAAGTTGATCATAACTATGGCTACACCTTC,CASKVDHNYGYTF
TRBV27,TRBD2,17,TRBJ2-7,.,TGTGCCAGCAGTTCACGACTAGCCAAGGGGTTGGATTACGAGCAGTACTTC,CASSSRLAKGLDYEQYF
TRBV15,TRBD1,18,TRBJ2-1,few,TGTGCCACCAGCAGAGCTCAGGTTGGGACAGGGGCTGACAATGAGCAGTTCTTC,CATSRAQVGTGADNEQFF
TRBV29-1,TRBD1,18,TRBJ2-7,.,TGCAGCGTTGTCGAACAGCCCACCGTCCGGACAGGCCTGGGGGAGCAGTACTTC,CSVVEQPTVRTGLGEQYF
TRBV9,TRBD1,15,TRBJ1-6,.,TGTGCCAGCAGCGTAGAGGGGGCAGGGCTTTCACCCCTCCACTTT,CASSVEGAGLSPLHF
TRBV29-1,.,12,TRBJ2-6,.,TGCAGCGTTAACGGCGGGGCCAACGTCCTGACTTTC,CSVNGGANVLTF
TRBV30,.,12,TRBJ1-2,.,TGTGCCTGGCAGAGGGGTTCCTATGGCTACACCTTC,CAWQRGSYGYTF
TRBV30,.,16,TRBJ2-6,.,TGTGCCTGGAGTACCCACTCAGGGACTGGGGCCAACGTCCTGACTTTC,CAWSTHSGTGANVLTF
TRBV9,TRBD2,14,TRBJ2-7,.,TGTGCCAGCAGCGTTAACGGGGGGGCCCACGAGCAGTACTTC,CASSVNGGAHEQYF
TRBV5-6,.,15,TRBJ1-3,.,TGTGCCAGCAGCAACCCCGACAGCTCTGGAAACACCATATATTTT,CASSNPDSSGNTIYF
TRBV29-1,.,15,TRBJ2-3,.,TGCAGCGTTGATCGAGGGCACGAGATATTGTATACGCAGTATTTT,CSVDRGHEILYTQYF
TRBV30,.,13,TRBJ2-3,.,TGTGCCTGGAGGAACCGAAGCACAGATACGCAGTATTTT,CAWRNRSTDTQYF
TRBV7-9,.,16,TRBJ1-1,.,TGTGCCAGCATCCTGGAGGGCGGGGTCGTGAACACTGAAGCTTTCTTT,CASILEGGVVNTEAFF
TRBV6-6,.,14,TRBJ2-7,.,TGTGCCAGCAGTGTCGAAGGGACCGCCTACGAGCAGTACTTC,CASSVEGTAYEQYF
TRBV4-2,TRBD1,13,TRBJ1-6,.,TGTGCCAGCAGGCGGACAGGGTTCTCACCCCTCCACTTT,CASRRTGFSPLHF
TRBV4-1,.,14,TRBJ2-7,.,TGCGCCAGCAGCCACGGCCCTACCGACTACGAGCAGTACTTC,CASSHGPTDYEQYF
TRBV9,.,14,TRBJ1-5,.,TGTGCCAGCAGCGTACAACCTAGCAATCAGCCCCAGCATTTT,CASSVQPSNQPQHF
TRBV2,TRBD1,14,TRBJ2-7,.,TGTGCCAGCAGAGCGGGACAGGGGGTTGGCGAGCAGTACTTC,CASRAGQGVGEQYF
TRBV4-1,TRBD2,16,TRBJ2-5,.,TGCGCCAGCAGCCAAGTTGGCGGGGGGCCCCAAGAGACCCAGTACTTC,CASSQVGGGPQETQYF
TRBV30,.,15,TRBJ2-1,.,TGTGCCTGGAGTTCCTCCGGGACTTCGGCTTATGAGCAGTTCTTC,CAWSSSGTSAYEQFF
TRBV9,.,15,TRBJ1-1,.,TGTGCCAGCACCTCCGGCGGGGGCCAGAGCACTGAAGCTTTCTTT,CASTSGGGQSTEAFF
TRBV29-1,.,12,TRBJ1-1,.,TGCAGCGTACGGGACTTGAACACTGAAGCTTTCTTT,CSVRDLNTEAFF
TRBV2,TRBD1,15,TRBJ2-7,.,TGTGCCAGCAGTGAAGCGAAGGGGGCGAGTTTCGAGCAGTACTTC,CASSEAKGASFEQYF
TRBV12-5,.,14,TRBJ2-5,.,TGTGCTAGTGGTTTGGTAGGGGGGGAAGAGACCCAGTACTTC,CASGLVGGEETQYF
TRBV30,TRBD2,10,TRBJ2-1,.,TGTGCCAGGCATAGCGGGGGGTACTTCTTC,CARHSGGYFF
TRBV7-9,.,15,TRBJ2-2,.,TGTGCCAGCAGCTTATCCCCAGGGTGGACCGGGGAGCTGTTTTTT,CASSLSPGWTGELFF
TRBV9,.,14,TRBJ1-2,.,TGTGCCAGCAGCGCTCGGGGAGCTAACTATGGCTACACCTTC,CASSARGANYGYTF
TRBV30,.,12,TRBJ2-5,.,TGTGCCTGGAGTCCCCCGGGGGAGACCCAGTACTTC,CAWSPPGETQYF
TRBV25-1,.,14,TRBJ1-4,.,TGTGCCAGCAGTAGACAGGCTGCTAATGAAAAACTGTTTTTT,CASSRQAANEKLFF
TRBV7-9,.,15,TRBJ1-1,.,TGTGCCAGCAGTCCCTCGCGGGCGCTGAACGCTGAAGCTTTCTTT,CASSPSRALNAEAFF
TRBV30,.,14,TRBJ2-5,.,TGTGCCTGGAGTGTACCGGCCCTACAAAAGACCCAGTACTTC,CAWSVPALQKTQYF
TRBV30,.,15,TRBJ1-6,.,TGTGCCTGGAGTGTGAGGGACGGATGGAATTCACCCCTCCACTTT,CAWSVRDGWNSPLHF
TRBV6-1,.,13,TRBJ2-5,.,TGTGCCAGCAGTGGCGGCATGATGGAGACCCAGTACTTC,CASSGGMMETQYF
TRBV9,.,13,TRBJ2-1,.,TGTGCCAGCAGTTTTGACAGGTACAATGAGCAGTTCTTC,CASSFDRYNEQFF
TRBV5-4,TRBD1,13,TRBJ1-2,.,TGTGCCAGCAGCTTGGACAGGGGGTATGGCTACACCTTC,CASSLDRGYGYTF
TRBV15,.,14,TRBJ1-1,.,TGTGCCACCAGCTCAGACCTCACAGGGACTGAAGCTTTCTTT,CATSSDLTGTEAFF
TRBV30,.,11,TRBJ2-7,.,TGTGCCTGGGGGCGGGACCGCGGGCAGTACTTC,CAWGRDRGQYF
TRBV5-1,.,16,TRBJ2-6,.,TGCGCCAGCAGCTTGGCCCCAGGGTTTGGGGCCAACGTCCTGACTTTC,CASSLAPGFGANVLTF
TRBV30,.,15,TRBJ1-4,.,TGTGCCTGGAGTGGTGTTGGGGCAACTAATGAAAAACTGTTTTTT,CAWSGVGATNEKLFF